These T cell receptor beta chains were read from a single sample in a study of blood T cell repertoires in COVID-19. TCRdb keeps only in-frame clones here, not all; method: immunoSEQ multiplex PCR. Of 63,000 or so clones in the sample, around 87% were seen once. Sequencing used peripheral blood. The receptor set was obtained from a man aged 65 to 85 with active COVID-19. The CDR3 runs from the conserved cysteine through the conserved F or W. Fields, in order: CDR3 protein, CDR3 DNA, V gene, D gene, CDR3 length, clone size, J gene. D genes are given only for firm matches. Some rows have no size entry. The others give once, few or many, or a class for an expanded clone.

CASSLGSGSRDEQFF | TGTGCCAGCAGCTTAGGCAGCGGGAGTCGGGATGAGCAGTTCTTC | TRBV7-3 | TRBD2 | 15 | - | TRBJ2-1
CASRAGGLGEQFF | TGTGCCAGCAGGGCGGGGGGGCTTGGTGAGCAGTTCTTC | TRBV7-8 | TRBD2 | 13 | - | TRBJ2-1
CASSPPLGSYNEQFF | TGTGCCAGCAGTCCGCCCCTAGGTTCCTACAATGAGCAGTTCTTC | TRBV28 | - | 15 | once | TRBJ2-1
CSVGGRGRSGTTNEKLFF | TGCAGCGTTGGAGGGAGGGGCCGTTCAGGGACAACTAATGAAAAACTGTTTTTT | TRBV29-1 | - | 18 | - | TRBJ1-4
CSVVTGAVNEQFF | TGCAGCGTTGTGACGGGAGCAGTCAATGAGCAGTTCTTC | TRBV29-1 | - | 13 | few | TRBJ2-1
CSASGAEETQYF | TGCAGTGCTAGTGGGGCAGAGGAGACCCAGTACTTC | TRBV20-1 | - | 12 | - | TRBJ2-5
CASRSDRGRGYTF | TGTGCCAGCCGCTCCGACAGGGGCAGAGGCTACACCTTC | TRBV12-3/TRBV12-4 | TRBD1 | 13 | - | TRBJ1-2
CASSPGPGLYEQYF | TGTGCCAGCAGCCCAGGCCCAGGCCTCTACGAGCAGTACTTC | TRBV5-4 | - | 14 | - | TRBJ2-7
CASRLAGPDTQYF | TGTGCCAGCAGACTAGCGGGACCAGATACGCAGTATTTT | TRBV27 | TRBD2 | 13 | - | TRBJ2-3
CASSPTLGAAWAFF | TGTGCCAGCAGTCCCACCCTTGGGGCCGCCTGGGCTTTCTTT | TRBV6-6 | - | 14 | few | TRBJ1-1
CASSPDSGRGPYEQYF | TGTGCCAGCAGCCCAGATAGCGGGAGGGGTCCCTACGAGCAGTACTTC | TRBV7-2 | TRBD2 | 16 | - | TRBJ2-7
CASSQGTTQETQYF | TGTGCCAGCTCACAAGGGACAACCCAAGAGACCCAGTACTTC | TRBV18 | - | 14 | - | TRBJ2-5
CASSPGQGAGETQYF | TGTGCCAGCAGCCCCGGACAGGGGGCAGGAGAGACCCAGTACTTC | TRBV6-5 | TRBD1 | 15 | - | TRBJ2-5
CAISVIGGTGDTQYF | TGTGCCATCAGTGTTATTGGAGGGACAGGGGATACGCAGTATTTT | TRBV10-3 | TRBD1 | 15 | - | TRBJ2-3
CASSGAGLAGGPAYNEQFF | TGCGCCAGCAGCGGAGCCGGACTAGCGGGAGGGCCTGCCTACAATGAGCAGTTCTTC | TRBV5-1 | TRBD2 | 19 | - | TRBJ2-1
CASSIVFDRGGGQPQHF | TGTGCCAGTAGTATAGTCTTCGACAGGGGGGGAGGTCAGCCCCAGCATTTT | TRBV19 | TRBD1 | 17 | - | TRBJ1-5
CASSPTGWGDNEQFF | TGTGCCAGCAGTCCGACAGGGTGGGGGGATAATGAGCAGTTCTTC | TRBV28 | - | 15 | - | TRBJ2-1
CASSEGASPLHF | TGTGCCAGCAGTGAAGGGGCTTCACCCCTCCACTTT | TRBV25-1 | - | 12 | - | TRBJ1-6
CASSLGLAGAGELFF | TGTGCCAGCAGCTTGGGACTAGCGGGCGCCGGGGAGCTGTTTTTT | TRBV7-2 | TRBD2 | 15 | - | TRBJ2-2